A single T cell receptor (beta chain) is shown here with its context. The table came from immunoSEQ multiplex PCR; TCRdb's copy has only in-frame clones and leaves some out. The data show a few hundred thousand clones, less than 90% seen once. The sample is drawn from a study of blood T cell repertoires in COVID-19. CDR1 LGHDT and CDR2 YNNKEL come from the germline V gene (reference sequence). V lost 6 bases and J lost 1, with 6 bases in between. The CDR3 contains 13 residues. The chain employs TRBV3-1 (or the pseudogene TRBV3-2) and TRBJ2-2; a weak D match, TRBD1 (5 bases). Sequenced input: PBMCs or T cells enriched from blood (not recorded which). The sequence derives from a woman in her 30s who had recovered from COVID-19. The CDR3 region is CASSRGNTGELFF. The CDR3 nucleotides read TGTGCCAGCAGTAGGGGGAACACCGGGGAGCTGTTTTTT.